This T cell receptor (beta chain) was documented in a study of shared clonotypes between healthy human individuals. Researchers ran the assay at a deep level. Some clones are missing from TCRdb's copy, which holds only in-frame ones; the method was immunoSEQ multiplex PCR. The sample shows about 2.1 million clones, approximately 92% of them seen only once. Naive CD8 cells lacked CD45RO and underwent positive selection for CCR7, leaving out terminally differentiated effector memory CD45RA+ cells. Study-wide points: Only blood samples were collected, and tissue repertoires likely differ.

Turning to this clone: What it binds is unknown.

The CDR3 is 14 residues long. Germline assignment: CDR1 MDHEN and CDR2 SYDVKM. Germline trimming cut 6 bases from V and 5 bases from J; bases unmatched to any gene: 7. The chain is built from TRBV28 and TRBJ2-7; 10 bases fit TRBD2. This receptor was identified in a man younger than 30 in good health. Some clones in this sample may be carry-over from other donors' samples. Sequencing input: naive CD8+ T cells from PBMCs. The CDR3 sequence is CASSVGTSVNEQYF. CDR3 coding DNA: TGTGCCAGCAGCGTAGGGACTAGCGTCAACGAGCAGTACTTC. The full variable domain, with the rest looked up from reference TRBV28 and TRBJ2-7, is DVKVTQSSRYLVKRTGEKVFLECVQDMDHENMFWYRQDPGLGLRLIYFSYDVKMKEKGDIPEGYSVSREKKERFSLILESASTNQTSMYLCASSVGTSVNEQYFGPGTRLTVT.